These T cell receptor beta chains were read from a single sample in a study of immune heterogeneity within non-small cell lung tumors. TCRdb re-analysed the multiplex PCR reads in MiXCR, keeping a single row per CDR3 protein. The repertoire consists of more than 9,000 distinct CDR3 sequences, with around 30% occurring once and the leading ten covering about 19%. Sequenced: lung tumor tissue. Receptor source: a woman aged 45-65 years with non-small cell lung cancer. The CDR3 runs from the conserved cysteine through the conserved F or W. Each record gives: D gene, J gene, V gene, clone size, CDR3 protein, CDR3 DNA. The D gene is left open where the match is weak. Where a row states a size, it is once, few, many or the class of an expanded clone; other rows omit it.

>NA|TRBJ1-1|TRBV10-1|medium-sized
CASSKPGGTEAFF
TGCGCCAGCAGTAAACCTGGCGGCACTGAAGCTTTCTTT
>TRBD1|TRBJ2-7|TRBV6-6|many
CASSSRDRDYEQYF
TGTGCCAGCAGTTCCCGGGACAGGGACTACGAGCAGTACTTC
>NA|TRBJ2-6|TRBV9|NA
CASSVAAEAGSGANVLTF
TGTGCCAGCAGCGTAGCGGCAGAAGCAGGTTCCGGGGCCAACGTCCTGACTTTC
>TRBD1|TRBJ1-4|TRBV28|medium-sized
CASTTPGTDHVLFF
TGTGCCAGCACAACGCCCGGGACAGATCACGTACTGTTTTTT
>TRBD1|TRBJ1-2|TRBV3-1|NA
CASSQTGVGYTF
TGTGCCAGCAGCCAAACAGGGGTAGGCTACACCTTC
>TRBD2|TRBJ2-7|TRBV6-1|medium-sized
CASSNSGGAPYEQYF
TGTGCCAGCAGTAATAGCGGGGGGGCTCCCTACGAGCAGTACTTC
>NA|TRBJ2-7|TRBV7-8|medium-sized
CASSLRPQGYEQYF
TGTGCCAGCAGCTTAAGGCCCCAGGGCTACGAGCAGTACTTC
>TRBD2|TRBJ2-3|TRBV20-1|NA
CSAPRGGGDTQYF
TGCAGCGCGCCCCGGGGGGGAGGGGATACGCAGTATTTT
>NA|TRBJ2-7|TRBV5-5|many
CASSLDLQGEQYF
TGTGCCAGCAGCTTGGATCTGCAGGGCGAGCAGTACTTC
>NA|TRBJ2-1|TRBV5-1|NA
CASSLVPSSEQFF
TGCGCCAGCAGCTTGGTTCCTAGCAGTGAGCAGTTCTTC
>NA|TRBJ2-1|TRBV3-1|NA
CASSPGGAMEQFF
TGTGCCAGCAGCCCCGGAGGGGCGATGGAGCAGTTCTTC
>NA|TRBJ2-3|TRBV6-2/TRBV6-3|NA
CATRGGTDTQYF
TGTGCCACGCGAGGGGGGACAGATACGCAGTATTTT
>NA|TRBJ2-7|TRBV28|NA
CASSSHEDQQYF
TGTGCCAGCAGTTCTCACGAGGATCAGCAGTACTTC
>NA|TRBJ1-1|TRBV12-3/TRBV12-4|few
CASSLVWGPTEAFF
TGTGCCAGCAGTTTAGTGTGGGGTCCCACTGAAGCTTTCTTT